This T cell receptor (beta chain) was obtained from a study of vaccination effects on CD4 cells after COVID-19. Points on this clone: The antigen remains undetermined.

The V gene lost 6 bases and the J gene lost 1 base, with 12 bases spanning the gap. The CDR3 totals 14 residues. Per the germline V gene, CDR1 is SGHRS and CDR2 is YFSETQ. Following a roughly 9-day culture, CD4+ T cells were purified. Sequencing was performed with immunoSEQ multiplex PCR; in TCRdb, only in-frame clones are kept and a portion is missing. The data hold approximately 31,000 clones, with about 71% observed a single time. Sequences were derived from CD4+ T cells from PBMCs cultured without peptide, sampled before COVID-19 vaccination. V usage is TRBV5-1 and J usage is TRBJ2-3; D is perhaps TRBD2 (5 bases). The receptor comes from a human donor who received a COVID-19 vaccine. Written as DNA, the CDR3 is TGCGCCAGCACTGACTCGAGGGGCACAGATACGCAGTATTTT. It codes for CASTDSRGTDTQYF.